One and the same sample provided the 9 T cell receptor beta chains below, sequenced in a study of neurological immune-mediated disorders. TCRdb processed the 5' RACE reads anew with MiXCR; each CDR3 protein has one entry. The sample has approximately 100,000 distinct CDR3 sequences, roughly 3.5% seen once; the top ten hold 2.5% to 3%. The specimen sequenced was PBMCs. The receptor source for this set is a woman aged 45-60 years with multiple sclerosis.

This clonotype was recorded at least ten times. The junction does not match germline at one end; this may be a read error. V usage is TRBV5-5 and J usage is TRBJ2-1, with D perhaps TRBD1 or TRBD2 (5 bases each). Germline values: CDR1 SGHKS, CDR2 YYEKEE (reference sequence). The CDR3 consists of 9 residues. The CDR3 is CASSEYGAF. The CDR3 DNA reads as TGTGCCAGCAGCGAGTACGGGGCCTTC.

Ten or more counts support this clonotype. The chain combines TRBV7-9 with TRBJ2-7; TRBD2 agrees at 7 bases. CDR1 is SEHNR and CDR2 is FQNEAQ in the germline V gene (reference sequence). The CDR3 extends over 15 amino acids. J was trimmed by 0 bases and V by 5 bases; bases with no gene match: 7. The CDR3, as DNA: TGTGCCAGCAGCACGACTAGCCATCTCTCCTACGAGCAGTACTTC. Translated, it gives CASSTTSHLSYEQYF.

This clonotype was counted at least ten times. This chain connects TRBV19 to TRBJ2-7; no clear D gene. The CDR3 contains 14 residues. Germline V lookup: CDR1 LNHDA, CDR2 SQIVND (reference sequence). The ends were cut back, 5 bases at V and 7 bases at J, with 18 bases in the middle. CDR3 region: CASSQKGTLWEQYF. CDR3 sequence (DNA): TGTGCCAGTAGTCAAAAAGGAACCCTCTGGGAGCAGTACTTC.

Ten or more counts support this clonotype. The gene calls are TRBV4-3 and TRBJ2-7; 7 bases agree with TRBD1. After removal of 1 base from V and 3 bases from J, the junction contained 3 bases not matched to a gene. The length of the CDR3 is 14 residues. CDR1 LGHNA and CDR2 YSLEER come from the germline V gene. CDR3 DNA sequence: TGCGCCAGCAGCCAAGGGGACAGCGGCTACGAGCAGTACTTC. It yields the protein CASSQGDSGYEQYF.

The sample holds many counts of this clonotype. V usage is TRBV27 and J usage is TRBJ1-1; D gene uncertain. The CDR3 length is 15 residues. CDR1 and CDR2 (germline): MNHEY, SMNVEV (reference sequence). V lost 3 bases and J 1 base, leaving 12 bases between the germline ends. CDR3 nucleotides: TGTGCCAGCAGTTTTTCAGAGGACGGGAACACTGAAGCTTTCTTT. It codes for CASSFSEDGNTEAFF.

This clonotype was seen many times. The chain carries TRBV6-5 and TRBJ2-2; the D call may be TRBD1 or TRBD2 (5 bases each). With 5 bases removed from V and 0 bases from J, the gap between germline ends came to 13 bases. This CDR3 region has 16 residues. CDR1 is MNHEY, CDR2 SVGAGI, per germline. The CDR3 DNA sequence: TGTGCCAGCAGTAATACCGGGACGGCGAACACCGGGGAGCTGTTTTTT. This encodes CASSNTGTANTGELFF.

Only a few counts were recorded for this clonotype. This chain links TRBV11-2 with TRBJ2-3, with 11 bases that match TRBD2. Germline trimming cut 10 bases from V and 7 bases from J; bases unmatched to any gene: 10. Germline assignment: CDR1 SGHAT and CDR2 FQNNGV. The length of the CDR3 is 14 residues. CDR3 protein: CATEVGTSGYTQYF. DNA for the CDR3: TGTGCCACCGAAGTCGGGACTAGCGGATATACGCAGTATTTT.

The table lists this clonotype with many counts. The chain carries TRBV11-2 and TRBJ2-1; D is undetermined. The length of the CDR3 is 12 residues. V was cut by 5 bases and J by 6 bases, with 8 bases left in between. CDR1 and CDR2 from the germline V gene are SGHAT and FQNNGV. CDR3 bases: TGTGCCAGCAGCGTATGGGGCAATGAGCAGTTCTTC. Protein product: CASSVWGNEQFF.

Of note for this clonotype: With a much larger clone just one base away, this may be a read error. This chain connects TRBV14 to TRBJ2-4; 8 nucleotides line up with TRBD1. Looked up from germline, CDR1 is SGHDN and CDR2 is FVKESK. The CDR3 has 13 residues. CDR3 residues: CASGGPQGNIQYF. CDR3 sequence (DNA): TGTGCATCAGGGGGCCCACAGGGGAACATTCAGTACTTC.